This T cell receptor (beta chain) was recovered during a study of CD8 T cells in Susac syndrome. The RNA input was about 0.5 to 1 ug, and it was reverse transcribed with random hexamers. The authors amplified TCR beta CDR3 across 54 Vbeta and 13 Jbeta using immunoSEQ multiplex PCR. TCRdb fed the immunoSEQ multiplex PCR reads into MiXCR, producing one record per CDR3 protein. The profile shows roughly 150,000 distinct CDR3 sequences, 92% of them singletons. V was trimmed by 4 bases and J by 3 bases, leaving 10 bases between them. Germline V CDR1 and CDR2: LNHDA, SQIVND (reference sequence). The CDR3 totals 14 residues. Sequencing targeted TCR beta in T cells from blood (CD8+ and CD4+). Controls matched for sex and age were healthy donors. Negative isolation was applied to CD8+ and CD4+ T cells, and FACS enrichment was applied to TEMRA cells.

This TCR was sampled from a human donor in good health. The specimen was CD4+ T cells from PBMCs. This chain links TRBV19 with TRBJ1-5; possibly TRBD1 for D (6 bases). The CDR3 spells CASSTGQFNQPQHF. Here the CDR3 DNA reads TGTGCCAGTAGTACCGGACAGTTCAATCAGCCCCAGCATTTT.